The present T cell receptor (beta chain) was sequenced within a study of cytomegalovirus exposure and HLA in healthy donors. Study-level findings and limits: Among the CMV-associated chains, a few were confirmed in vitro as specific for CMV antigens. In a later analysis, TCR beta V- and J-gene trimming was associated with a missense DCLRE1C variant. It was assumed in the presence/absence analyses that sequencing depth was roughly uniform across donors. Later analysis suggested links between common viral pathogens and several top significant clusters.

The study ran its PCR with 60 Vbeta and 13 Jbeta primers. The method was immunoSEQ multiplex PCR; TCRdb's version includes in-frame clones alone and lacks a portion of them. In the table there are roughly 160,000 clones, approximately 71% of which are singletons. Details on this clone: The target antigen is unknown.

The CDR3 spans 19 residues. V lost 5 bases and J lost 5; bases outside the gene matches: 19. Per the germline V gene, CDR1 is MNHEY and CDR2 is SMNVEV (reference sequence). The TCR was taken from a girl aged 5 to 17 in good health and CMV-seronegative. The specimen sequenced was PBMCs. V gene TRBV27 combines with J gene TRBJ2-7, with TRBD2 matching 12 bases. This CDR3 reads CASSVRGLGTSGGRNEQYF. CDR3 DNA: TGTGCCAGCAGTGTGAGAGGACTGGGAACTAGCGGGGGGAGGAACGAGCAGTACTTC.